This T cell receptor (beta chain) derives from a study of T cell changes during pregnancy in multiple sclerosis. TCRdb's table, derived via immunoSEQ multiplex PCR, lists solely in-frame clones and lacks some. The data show 40,000 to 50,000 clones, around 90% seen once. Germline CDR1 is MGHRA and CDR2 is YSYEKL. The CDR3 runs to 14 residues. With V trimmed by 5 bases and J by 5 bases, 3 bases remained unmatched. This receptor was identified in a female donor in good health, enrolled as a control in a pregnancy study. Sequencing was performed on CD4+ T cells from peripheral blood mononuclear cells, taken after pregnancy. V gene TRBV4-1 combines with J gene TRBJ2-3; 11 positions agree with TRBD2. The DNA of the CDR3 is TGCGCCAGCAGCTTAGCGGGAGGGCAAGATACGCAGTATTTT. Its protein is CASSLAGGQDTQYF.